A single sample is the source of the 20 T cell receptor beta chains below, sequenced in a study of blood T cell repertoires in COVID-19. Clones were sequenced by immunoSEQ multiplex PCR, and TCRdb holds only the in-frame ones, with some missing. The data hold a few hundred thousand clones, with 70% to 90% observed a single time. The source material was PBMCs or T cells enriched from blood (not recorded which). The receptors shown here come from a young man who had recovered from COVID-19.

This rearrangement joins TRBV6-1 to TRBJ1-5; tentative D call: TRBD1 (5 bases). The CDR3 covers 16 residues. V dropped 0 bases and J dropped 2 bases, with 11 bases sitting between them. Germline V lookup: CDR1 MNHNS, CDR2 SASEGT. CDR3 nucleotide sequence: TGTGCCAGCAGTGAAGCGCGGGGGGAAGGCAATCAGCCCCAGCATTTT. As protein: CASSEARGEGNQPQHF.

V usage is TRBV2 and J usage is TRBJ2-3, with 7 bases identical to TRBD1. Germline CDR1 is SNHLY and CDR2 is FYNNEI. The ends lost 5 bases at V and 3 bases at J; junction bases unmatched: 2. This CDR3 spans 13 amino acids. CDR3 region: CASSSQGTDTQYF. As DNA, the CDR3 is TGTGCCAGCAGTTCACAGGGGACAGATACGCAGTATTTT. Based on the CDR3 plus reference TRBV2 and TRBJ2-3, the full variable domain is EPEVTQTPSHQVTQMGQEVILRCVPISNHLYFYWYRQILGQKVEFLVSFYNNEISEKSEIFDDQFSVERPDGSNFTLKIRSTKLEDSAMYFCASSSQGTDTQYFGPGTRLTVL.

This chain uses TRBV9 with TRBJ2-3; 7 bases fit TRBD2. CDR3 length: 17 residues. With V trimmed by 0 bases and J by 0 bases, 7 bases remained unmatched. CDR1 SGDLS and CDR2 YYNGEE come from the germline V gene. CDR3 in amino acids: CASSVAPSGASTDTQYF. CDR3 coding DNA: TGTGCCAGCAGCGTAGCTCCCAGCGGGGCTAGCACAGATACGCAGTATTTT.

The chain combines TRBV30 with TRBJ2-5, with 8 bases that match TRBD2. V shed 4 bases, J shed 5 bases, and the junction held 12 bases outside the gene matches. CDR1 and CDR2 from the germline V gene are GTSNPN and SVGIG (reference sequence). There are 15 residues in the CDR3. CDR3 region: CAWNAQGLGGETQYF. In DNA form, the CDR3 reads TGTGCCTGGAACGCCCAGGGACTAGGGGGTGAGACCCAGTACTTC.

V gene TRBV5-4 combines with J gene TRBJ2-5; D is possibly TRBD1 (5 bases). Germline CDR1 and CDR2: SGHNT and YYREEE (reference sequence). CDR3 length: 13 amino acids. Trimming stripped 6 bases from V and 2 bases from J, with 11 bases between. In DNA form, the CDR3 reads TGTGCCAGCAAACGGCCAGGGCAAGAGACCCAGTACTTC. Translated: CASKRPGQETQYF. Variable domain in full (rest from reference TRBV5-4 and TRBJ2-5): ETGVTQSPTHLIKTRGQQVTLRCSSQSGHNTVSWYQQALGQGPQFIFQYYREEENGRGNFPPRFSGLQFPNYSSELNVNALELDDSALYLCASKRPGQETQYFGPGTRLLVL.

The gene calls are TRBV27 and TRBJ2-1; D might be TRBD2 (5 bases). CDR1 and CDR2 from the germline V gene are MNHEY and SMNVEV (reference sequence). The CDR3 sequence is 11 residues long. The V and J ends lost 7 bases and 9 bases respectively, with 10 bases between them. CDR3 residues: CASNREGEQFF. Here the CDR3 DNA reads TGTGCCAGCAATCGAGAGGGTGAGCAGTTCTTC.

V is TRBV5-5 and J is TRBJ1-6, with 7 bases lining up with TRBD1. This CDR3 contains 15 residues. V was pared by 0 bases and J by 9 bases, with 6 bases of the junction left unmatched. CDR1 is SGHKS, CDR2 YYEKEE, per germline (reference sequence). The CDR3 DNA reads as TGTGCCAGCAGCTTGGGAAGGGGGCTTAGTTCACCCCTCCACTTT. This codes for CASSLGRGLSSPLHF.

The chain links TRBV7-8 to TRBJ1-2; 8 bases are shared with TRBD1. V trimming: 5 bases; J trimming: 8 bases; junction bases outside the gene matches: 10. The CDR3 spans 14 residues. Germline V lookup: CDR1 SGHVS, CDR2 FQNEAQ. The DNA for the CDR3 is TGTGCCAGCAGCCCACGGACAGGGCTAAAAGGCTACACCTTC. Its translation: CASSPRTGLKGYTF.

The chain employs TRBV4-2 and TRBJ1-3; the D gene is possibly TRBD1 (6 bases). V shed 1 base and J shed 0 bases, with 16 bases lying between them. This CDR3 spans 18 amino acids. Per germline, CDR1 LGHNA and CDR2 YNFKEQ. CDR3 bases: TGTGCCAGCAGCCAAGTAGCCAAGGGGGTCGGCTCTGGAAACACCATATATTTT. The encoded protein is CASSQVAKGVGSGNTIYF.

A single count supports this clone. The chain joins TRBV19 to TRBJ2-3; D is unclear. V lost 1 base, J lost 2 bases, and 7 bases lay in between. This CDR3 comprises 14 residues. From germline, CDR1 is LNHDA and CDR2 SQIVND (reference sequence). CDR3 nucleotides: TGTGCCAGTAGTATAGGGGCAGCCACAGATACGCAGTATTTT. It encodes CASSIGAATDTQYF.

This chain links TRBV6-1 with TRBJ1-3, with 8 bases that match TRBD1. Germline V gives CDR1 MNHNS, CDR2 SASEGT. V shed 3 bases and J 7 bases; nucleotides not matched to a gene: 8. The CDR3 extends over 15 amino acids. In nucleotides, the CDR3 is TGTGCCAGCAGTGACTCCGGGACAGGTCTGAACACCATATATTTT. Its translation is CASSDSGTGLNTIYF.

This clone has a handful of counts. The V and J genes are TRBV20-1 and TRBJ1-2; D is undetermined. The germline CDR1 and CDR2 sequences are DFQATT and SNEGSKA (reference sequence). Trimming took off 1 base at V and 8 bases at J, with 8 bases between the two ends. CDR3 length: 11 residues. The CDR3 DNA sequence: TGCAGTGCTAGAGGGGCGCTAGGCTACACCTTC. Residues: CSARGALGYTF.

The rearrangement links TRBV6-5 to TRBJ1-4; perhaps TRBD1 as D (6 bases). Germline V lookup: CDR1 MNHEY, CDR2 SVGAGI. With 0 bases removed from V and 7 bases from J, the gap between germline ends came to 12 bases. This CDR3 region has 15 residues. In DNA form, the CDR3 reads TGTGCCAGCAGTTACTCGAACAGGGATCGTGAAAAACTGTTTTTT. It specifies CASSYSNRDREKLFF.

Concerning this clone itself: At the DNA level, this CDR3 is encoded by other sequences in the same sample as well. The genes are TRBV5-1 and TRBJ1-2; the match to TRBD1 covers 7 bases. Germline values: CDR1 SGHRS, CDR2 YFSETQ. The CDR3 loop spans 13 amino acids. V gave up 5 bases and J gave up 3 bases; unmatched junction bases: 4. The CDR3 loop is CASSLTGDYGYTF. Written as DNA, the CDR3 is TGCGCCAGCAGTTTAACAGGGGACTATGGCTACACCTTC.

The gene calls are TRBV7-2 and TRBJ1-4; D gene uncertain. There are 14 residues in the CDR3. The V gene's germline CDR1 is SGHTA and CDR2 FQGNSA. Between the trimmed V and J ends, which lost 1 base and 2 bases, there was a span of 5 bases. Written as DNA, the CDR3 is TGTGCCAGCAGCTTAGTTAGTACTAATGAAAAACTGTTTTTT. It is translated as CASSLVSTNEKLFF.

The chain is built from TRBV10-3 and TRBJ1-2; D perhaps matches TRBD1 (6 bases). Germline lookup yields CDR1 ENHRY and CDR2 SYGVKD. The CDR3 extends over 16 amino acids. With 3 bases removed from V and 1 base from J, the gap between germline ends came to 15 bases. Here the CDR3 DNA reads TGTGCCATCAGTGATCTCGTGGGACACCGTAACTATGGCTACACCTTC. Translation: CAISDLVGHRNYGYTF.

The J gene is TRBJ1-1, the V gene TRBV5-1, with no clear D. Germline V gene sequence: CDR1 SGHRS, CDR2 YFSETQ. The germline V and J ends were trimmed by 4 bases and 0 bases, with 7 bases remaining between them. CDR3 length equals 13 residues. The CDR3 DNA is TGCGCCAGCAGCAGGGAGGTGAACACTGAAGCTTTCTTT. This codes for CASSREVNTEAFF.

This rearrangement joins TRBV19 to TRBJ1-4; maybe TRBD1 (6 bases). Germline V CDR1 and CDR2: LNHDA, SQIVND (reference sequence). V lost 5 bases to trimming and J lost 6 bases, with 16 bases between them. The CDR3 is 15 residues long. This CDR3 is CASSGYGTSYEKLFF. The DNA of the CDR3 is TGTGCCAGTAGTGGATACGGGACAAGTTATGAAAAACTGTTTTTT.

This clone was counted between two and nine times. This chain uses TRBV5-1 with TRBJ2-7, with a weak D call TRBD2 (5 bases). Germline V gene data show CDR1 as SGHRS and CDR2 as YFSETQ. The CDR3 runs 13 residues. The ends were cut back, 0 bases at V and 1 base at J, with 5 bases in the middle. CDR3 in DNA: TGCGCCAGCAGCTTGGCGGGATCCTACGAGCAGTACTTC. Its protein is CASSLAGSYEQYF.

This clone was observed once. J is TRBJ1-1 and V is TRBV10-2; 8 nucleotides agree with TRBD1. This CDR3 has 14 amino acids. Germline assignment: CDR1 WSHSY and CDR2 SAAADI. V trimming: 6 bases; J trimming: 6 bases; junction bases outside the gene matches: 9. CDR3 nucleotides: TGCGCCAGCAGCGTGACAGGGGAAGATTCTGAAGCTTTCTTT. Translated: CASSVTGEDSEAFF.